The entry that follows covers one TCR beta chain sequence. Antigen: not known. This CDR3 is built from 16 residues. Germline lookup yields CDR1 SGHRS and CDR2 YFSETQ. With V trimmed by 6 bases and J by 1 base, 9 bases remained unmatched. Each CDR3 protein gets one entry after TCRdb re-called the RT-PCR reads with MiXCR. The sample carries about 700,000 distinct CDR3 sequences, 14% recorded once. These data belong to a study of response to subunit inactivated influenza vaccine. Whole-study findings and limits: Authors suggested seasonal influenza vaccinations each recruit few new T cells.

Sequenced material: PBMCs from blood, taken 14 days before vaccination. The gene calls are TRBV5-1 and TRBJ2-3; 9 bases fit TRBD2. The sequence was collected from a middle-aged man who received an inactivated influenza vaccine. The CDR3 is CASNMVAGAGTDTQYF. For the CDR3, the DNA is TGCGCCAGCAACATGGTAGCGGGAGCAGGCACAGATACGCAGTATTTT.